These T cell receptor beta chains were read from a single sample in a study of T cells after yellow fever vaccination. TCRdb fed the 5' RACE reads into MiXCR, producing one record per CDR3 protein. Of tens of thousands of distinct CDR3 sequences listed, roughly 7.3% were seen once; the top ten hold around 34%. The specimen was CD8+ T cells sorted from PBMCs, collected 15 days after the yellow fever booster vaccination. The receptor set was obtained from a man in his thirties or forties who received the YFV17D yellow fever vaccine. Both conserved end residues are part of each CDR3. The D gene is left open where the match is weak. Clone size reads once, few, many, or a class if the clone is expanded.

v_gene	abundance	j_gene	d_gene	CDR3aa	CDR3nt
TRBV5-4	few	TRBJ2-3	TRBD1	CASSQLDRGADTQYF	TGTGCCAGCAGCCAACTTGACAGGGGGGCAGATACGCAGTATTTT
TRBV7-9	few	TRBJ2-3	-	CASSLARETDTQYF	TGTGCCAGCAGCTTAGCCCGGGAGACAGATACGCAGTATTTT
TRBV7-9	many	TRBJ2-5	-	CASSLASETQYF	TGTGCCAGCAGCTTAGCTTCGGAGACCCAGTACTTC
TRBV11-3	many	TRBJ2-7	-	CASSFRGNYEQYF	TGTGCCAGCAGCTTCCGGGGAAACTACGAGCAGTACTTC
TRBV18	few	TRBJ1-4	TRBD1	CASSQGQEWDEKLFF	TGTGCCAGCTCGCAGGGACAGGAATGGGATGAAAAACTGTTTTTT
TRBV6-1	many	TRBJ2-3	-	CASRETDSTDTQYF	TGTGCCAGCAGGGAGACTGACTCCACAGATACGCAGTATTTT
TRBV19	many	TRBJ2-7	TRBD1	CASSIGTGTAYEQYF	TGTGCCAGTAGTATAGGGACCGGGACAGCCTACGAGCAGTACTTC
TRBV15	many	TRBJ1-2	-	CATSRDRGNYGYTF	TGTGCCACCAGCAGAGATAGGGGGAACTATGGCTACACCTTC
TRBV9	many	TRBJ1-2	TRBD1	CASSAPGQGYYGYTF	TGTGCCAGCAGCGCGCCCGGACAGGGGTACTATGGCTACACCTTC
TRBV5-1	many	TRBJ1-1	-	CASSLSGGYTEAFF	TGCGCCAGCAGCTTGAGTGGGGGCTACACTGAAGCTTTCTTT
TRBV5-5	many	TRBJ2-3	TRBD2	CASSERLAGAPDTQYF	TGTGCCAGCAGCGAAAGACTAGCGGGAGCACCAGATACGCAGTATTTT
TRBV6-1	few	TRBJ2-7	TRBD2	CAITPGGARSYEQYF	TGTGCCATCACCCCGGGGGGAGCCCGCTCCTACGAGCAGTACTTC
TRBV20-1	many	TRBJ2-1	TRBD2	CSAREETSLSNEQFF	TGCAGTGCTAGAGAGGAGACTAGCTTATCCAATGAGCAGTTCTTC
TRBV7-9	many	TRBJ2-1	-	CASSLVGRPEQFF	TGTGCCAGCAGCTTAGTAGGGAGACCTGAGCAGTTCTTC